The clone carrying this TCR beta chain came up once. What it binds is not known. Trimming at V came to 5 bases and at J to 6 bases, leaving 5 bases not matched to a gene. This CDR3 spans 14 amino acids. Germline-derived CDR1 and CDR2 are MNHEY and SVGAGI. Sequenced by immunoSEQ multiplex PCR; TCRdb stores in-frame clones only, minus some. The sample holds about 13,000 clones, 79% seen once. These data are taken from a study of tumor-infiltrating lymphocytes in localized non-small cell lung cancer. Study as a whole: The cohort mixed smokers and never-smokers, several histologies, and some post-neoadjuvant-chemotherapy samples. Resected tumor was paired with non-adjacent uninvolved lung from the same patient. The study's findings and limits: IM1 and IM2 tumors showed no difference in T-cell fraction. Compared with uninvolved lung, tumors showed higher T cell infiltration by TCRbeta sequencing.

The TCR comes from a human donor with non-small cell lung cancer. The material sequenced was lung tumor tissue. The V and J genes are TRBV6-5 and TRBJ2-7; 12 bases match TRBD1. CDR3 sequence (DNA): TGTGCCAGCAGTGACCGGGACAGGGGGCGCGAGCAGTACTTC. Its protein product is CASSDRDRGREQYF.